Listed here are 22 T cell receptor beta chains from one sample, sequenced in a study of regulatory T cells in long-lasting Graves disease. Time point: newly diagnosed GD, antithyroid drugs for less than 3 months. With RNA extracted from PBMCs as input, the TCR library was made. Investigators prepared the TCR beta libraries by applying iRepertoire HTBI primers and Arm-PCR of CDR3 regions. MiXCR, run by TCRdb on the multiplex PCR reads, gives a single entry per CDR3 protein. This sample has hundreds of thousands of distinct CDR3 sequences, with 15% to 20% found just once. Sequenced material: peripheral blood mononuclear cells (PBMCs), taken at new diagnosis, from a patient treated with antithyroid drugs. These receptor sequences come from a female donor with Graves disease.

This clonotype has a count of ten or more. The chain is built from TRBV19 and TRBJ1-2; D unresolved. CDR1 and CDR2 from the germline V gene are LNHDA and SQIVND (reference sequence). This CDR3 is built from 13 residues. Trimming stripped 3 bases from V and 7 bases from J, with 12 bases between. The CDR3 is CASSINGRSGYTF. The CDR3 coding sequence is TGTGCCAGTAGTATCAACGGGCGGAGTGGCTACACCTTC.

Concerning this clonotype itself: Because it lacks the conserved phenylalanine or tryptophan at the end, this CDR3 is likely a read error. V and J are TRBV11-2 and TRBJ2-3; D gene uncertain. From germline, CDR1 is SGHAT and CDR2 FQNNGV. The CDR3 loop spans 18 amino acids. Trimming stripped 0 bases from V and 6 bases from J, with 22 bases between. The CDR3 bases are TGTGCCAGCAGCTTAGATCCAAGAATGGTAGCTACCACGGATACGCAGTATTTA. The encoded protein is CASSLDPRMVATTDTQYL.

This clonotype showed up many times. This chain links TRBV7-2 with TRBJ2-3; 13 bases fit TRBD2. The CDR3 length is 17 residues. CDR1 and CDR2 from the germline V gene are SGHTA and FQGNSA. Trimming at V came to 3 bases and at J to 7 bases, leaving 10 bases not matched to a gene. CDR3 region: CASSFLGRTSGSYTQYF. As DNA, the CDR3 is TGTGCCAGCAGCTTCCTTGGTCGGACTAGCGGGAGTTATACGCAGTATTTT.

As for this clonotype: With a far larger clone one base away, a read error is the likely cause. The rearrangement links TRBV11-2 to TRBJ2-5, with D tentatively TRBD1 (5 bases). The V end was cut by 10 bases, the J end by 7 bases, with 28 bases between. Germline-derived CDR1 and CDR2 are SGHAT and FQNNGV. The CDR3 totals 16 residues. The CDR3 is CATSDSTRVSGVTQYF. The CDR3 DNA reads TGTGCCACCAGTGATTCCACCAGGGTATCTGGGGTGACCCAGTACTTC.

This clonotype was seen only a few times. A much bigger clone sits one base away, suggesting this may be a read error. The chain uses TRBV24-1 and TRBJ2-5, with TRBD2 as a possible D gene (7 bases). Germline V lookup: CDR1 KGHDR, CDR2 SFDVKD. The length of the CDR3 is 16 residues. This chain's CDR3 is CATSGGLADTQEAQYF. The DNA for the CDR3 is TGTGCCACCAGTGGGGGGCTAGCGGACACCCAAGAGGCCCAGTACTTC.

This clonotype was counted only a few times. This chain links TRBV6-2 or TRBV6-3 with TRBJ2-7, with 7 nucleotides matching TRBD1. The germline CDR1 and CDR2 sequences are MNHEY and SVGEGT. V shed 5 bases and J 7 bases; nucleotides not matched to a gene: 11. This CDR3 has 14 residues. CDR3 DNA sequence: TGTGCCAGCAGTGCCACAGACCCCAGGGGGGAGCAGTACTTC. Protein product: CASSATDPRGEQYF.

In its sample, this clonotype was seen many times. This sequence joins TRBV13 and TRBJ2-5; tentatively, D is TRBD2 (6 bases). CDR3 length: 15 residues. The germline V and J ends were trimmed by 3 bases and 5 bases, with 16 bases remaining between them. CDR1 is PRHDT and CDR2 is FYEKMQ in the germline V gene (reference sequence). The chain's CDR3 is CASSLPGLGRETQYF. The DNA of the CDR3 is TGTGCCAGCAGCTTGCCCGGATTGGGGAGGGAGACCCAGTACTTC.

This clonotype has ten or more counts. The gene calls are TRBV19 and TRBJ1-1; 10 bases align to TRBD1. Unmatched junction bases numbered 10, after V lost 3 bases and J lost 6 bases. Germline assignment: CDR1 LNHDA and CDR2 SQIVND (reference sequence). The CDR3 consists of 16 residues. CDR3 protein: CASSMRDRGLKAEAFF. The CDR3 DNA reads TGTGCCAGTAGTATGCGAGACAGGGGGCTAAAGGCTGAAGCTTTCTTT.

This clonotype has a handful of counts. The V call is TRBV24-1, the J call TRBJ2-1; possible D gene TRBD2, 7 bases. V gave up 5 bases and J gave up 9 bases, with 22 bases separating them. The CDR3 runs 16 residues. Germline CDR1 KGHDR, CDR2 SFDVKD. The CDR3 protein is CATSAFSAGLQGEQFF. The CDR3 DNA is TGTGCCACCAGTGCTTTCTCAGCGGGGCTACAGGGTGAGCAGTTCTTC.

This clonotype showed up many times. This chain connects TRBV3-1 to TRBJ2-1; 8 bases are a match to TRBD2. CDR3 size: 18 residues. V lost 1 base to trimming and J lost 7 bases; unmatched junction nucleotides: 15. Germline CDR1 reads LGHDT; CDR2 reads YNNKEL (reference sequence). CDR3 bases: TGTGCCAGCAGCCAAGCCCTTAAAACCGGGAGGGCCGGAAATGAGCAGTTCTTC. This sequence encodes CASSQALKTGRAGNEQFF.

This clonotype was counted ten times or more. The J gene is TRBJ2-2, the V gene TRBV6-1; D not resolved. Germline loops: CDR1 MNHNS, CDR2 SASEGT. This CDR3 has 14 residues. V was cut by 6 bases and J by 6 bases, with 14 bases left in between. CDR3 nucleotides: TGTGCCAGCAGCCGAGAGTTGGCCTCCGGGGAGCTGTTTTTT. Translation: CASSRELASGELFF.

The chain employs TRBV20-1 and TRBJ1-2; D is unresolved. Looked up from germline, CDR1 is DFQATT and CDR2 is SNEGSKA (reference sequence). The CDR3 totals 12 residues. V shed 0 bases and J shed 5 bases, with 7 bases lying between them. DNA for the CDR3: TGCAGTGCTAGAGATCTAAGTTATGGCTACACCTTC. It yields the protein CSARDLSYGYTF.

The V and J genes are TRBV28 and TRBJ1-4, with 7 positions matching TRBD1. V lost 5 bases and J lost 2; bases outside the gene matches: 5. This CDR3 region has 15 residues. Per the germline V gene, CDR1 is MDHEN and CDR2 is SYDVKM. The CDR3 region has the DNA TGTGCCAGCAGTCTCAGACAGGGCACTAATGAAAAACTGTTTTTT. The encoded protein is CASSLRQGTNEKLFF.

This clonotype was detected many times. The CDR3: CASTILDTGELFF. The CDR3, as DNA: TGTGCCAGCACTATACTAGACACCGGGGAGCTGTTTTTT. The chain uses TRBV11-2 and TRBJ2-2; D perhaps matches TRBD2 (5 bases). The V end was cut by 7 bases, the J end by 3 bases, with 9 bases between. The CDR3 runs to 13 residues. Germline-derived CDR1 and CDR2 are SGHAT and FQNNGV.

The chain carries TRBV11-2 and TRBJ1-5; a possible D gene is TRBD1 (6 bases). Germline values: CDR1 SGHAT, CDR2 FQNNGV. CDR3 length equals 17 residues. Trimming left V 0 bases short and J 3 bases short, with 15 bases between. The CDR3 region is CASSLDYRTEINQPQHF. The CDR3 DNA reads TGTGCCAGCAGCTTAGATTATAGGACAGAAATCAATCAGCCCCAGCATTTT.

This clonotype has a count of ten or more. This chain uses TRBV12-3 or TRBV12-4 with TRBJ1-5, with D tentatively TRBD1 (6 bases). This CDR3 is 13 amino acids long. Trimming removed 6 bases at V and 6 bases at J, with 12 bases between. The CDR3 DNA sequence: TGTGCCAGCAGCCTCGGGGGCGGTCAGCCCCAGCATTTT. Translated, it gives CASSLGGGQPQHF.

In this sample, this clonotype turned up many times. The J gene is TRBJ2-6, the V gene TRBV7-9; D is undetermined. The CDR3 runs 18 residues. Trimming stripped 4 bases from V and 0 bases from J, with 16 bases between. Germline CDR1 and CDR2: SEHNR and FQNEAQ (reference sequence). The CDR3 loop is CASSYVPSRHSGANVLTF. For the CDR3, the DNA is TGTGCCAGCAGCTACGTACCGAGCCGCCACTCTGGGGCCAACGTCCTGACTTTC.

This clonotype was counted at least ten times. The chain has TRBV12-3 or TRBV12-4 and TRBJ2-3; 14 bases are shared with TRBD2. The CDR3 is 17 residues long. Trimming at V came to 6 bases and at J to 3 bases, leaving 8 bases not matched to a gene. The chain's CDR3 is CASRRKGTSGRTDTQYF. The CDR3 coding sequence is TGTGCCAGCAGGCGGAAAGGGACTAGCGGGAGAACAGATACGCAGTATTTT.

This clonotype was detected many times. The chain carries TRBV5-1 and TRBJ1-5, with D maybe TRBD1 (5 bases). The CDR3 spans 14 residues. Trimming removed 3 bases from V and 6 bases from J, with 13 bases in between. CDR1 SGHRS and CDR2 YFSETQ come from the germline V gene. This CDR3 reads CASSSSAGSQPQHF. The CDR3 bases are TGCGCCAGCAGCTCCTCTGCAGGGTCTCAGCCCCAGCATTTT.

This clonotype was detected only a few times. CDR3 sequence reads: CSAGSGQETQYF. The CDR3 region has the DNA TGCAGTGCTGGAAGCGGGCAAGAGACCCAGTACTTC. J is TRBJ2-5 and V is TRBV20-1; a weak D match, TRBD2 (6 bases). Trimming removed 5 bases from V and 2 bases from J, with 9 bases in between. Per germline, CDR1 DFQATT and CDR2 SNEGSKA (reference sequence). The CDR3 has 12 amino acids.

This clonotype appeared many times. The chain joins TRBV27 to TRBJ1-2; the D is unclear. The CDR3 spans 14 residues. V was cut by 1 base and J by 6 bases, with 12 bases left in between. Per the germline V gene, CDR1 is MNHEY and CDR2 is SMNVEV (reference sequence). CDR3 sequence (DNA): TGTGCCAGCAGTTTATTAGCTGGGAGCCATGGCTACACCTTC. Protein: CASSLLAGSHGYTF.

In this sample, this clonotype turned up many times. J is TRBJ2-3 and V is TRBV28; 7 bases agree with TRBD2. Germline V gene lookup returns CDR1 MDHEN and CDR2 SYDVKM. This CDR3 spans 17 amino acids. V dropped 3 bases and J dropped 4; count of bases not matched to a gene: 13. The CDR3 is CASSLSDPGGPPDTQYF. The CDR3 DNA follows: TGTGCCAGCAGTTTGAGCGATCCGGGAGGCCCCCCAGATACGCAGTATTTT.